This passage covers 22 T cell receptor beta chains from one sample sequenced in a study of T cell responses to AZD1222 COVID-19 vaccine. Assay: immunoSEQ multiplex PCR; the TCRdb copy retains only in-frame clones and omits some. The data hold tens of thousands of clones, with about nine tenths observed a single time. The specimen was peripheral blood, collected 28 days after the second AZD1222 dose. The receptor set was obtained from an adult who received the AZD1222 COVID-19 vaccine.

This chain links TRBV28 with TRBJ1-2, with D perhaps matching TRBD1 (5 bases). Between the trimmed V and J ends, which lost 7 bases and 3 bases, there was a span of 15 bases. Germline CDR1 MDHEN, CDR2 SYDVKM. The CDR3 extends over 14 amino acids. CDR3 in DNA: TGTGCCAGCACCCCGTCGGGGGGGTACTATGGCTACACCTTC. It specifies CASTPSGGYYGYTF.

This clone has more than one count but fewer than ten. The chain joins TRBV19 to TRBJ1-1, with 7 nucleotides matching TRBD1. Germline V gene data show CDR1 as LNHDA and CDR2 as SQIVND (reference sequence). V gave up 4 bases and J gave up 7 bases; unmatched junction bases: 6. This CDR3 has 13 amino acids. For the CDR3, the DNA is TGTGCCAGTAGTAACGACCGGGACAGTGAAGCTTTCTTT. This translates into CASSNDRDSEAFF.

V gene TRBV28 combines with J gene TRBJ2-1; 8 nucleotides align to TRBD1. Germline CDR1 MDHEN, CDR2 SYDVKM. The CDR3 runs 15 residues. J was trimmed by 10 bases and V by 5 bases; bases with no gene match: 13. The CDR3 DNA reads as TGTGCCAGCAGTCCTGGACAGGGTAGCACCGTAGAGCAGTTCTTC. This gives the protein CASSPGQGSTVEQFF.

CDR3 amino acids: CASSLLAGYQETQYF. In DNA, the CDR3 is TGTGCCAGCAGCTTACTGGCCGGGTACCAAGAGACCCAGTACTTC. This sequence joins TRBV7-7 and TRBJ2-5, with D hard to call. The V gene's germline CDR1 is SSHAT and CDR2 FNYEAQ (reference sequence). The V and J ends lost 2 bases and 0 bases respectively, with 10 bases between them. CDR3 length equals 15 residues.

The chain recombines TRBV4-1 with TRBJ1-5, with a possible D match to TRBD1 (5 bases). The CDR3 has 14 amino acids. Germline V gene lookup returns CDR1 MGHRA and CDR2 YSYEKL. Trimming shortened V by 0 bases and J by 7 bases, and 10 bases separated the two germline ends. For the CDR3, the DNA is TGCGCCAGCAGCCAAGATCCTCCAGGGCAGCCCCAGCATTTT. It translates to CASSQDPPGQPQHF.

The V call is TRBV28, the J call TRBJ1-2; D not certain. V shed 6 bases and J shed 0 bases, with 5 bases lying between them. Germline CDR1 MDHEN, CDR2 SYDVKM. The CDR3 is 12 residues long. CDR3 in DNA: TGTGCCAGCAGCCTAGCTAACTATGGCTACACCTTC. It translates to CASSLANYGYTF.

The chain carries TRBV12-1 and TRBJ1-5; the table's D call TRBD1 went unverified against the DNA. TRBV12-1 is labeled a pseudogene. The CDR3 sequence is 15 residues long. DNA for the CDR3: TGTGCCAGCAGCTTTGACAGGGTTGTGGATCAGCCCCAGCATTTT. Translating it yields CASSFDRVVDQPQHF.

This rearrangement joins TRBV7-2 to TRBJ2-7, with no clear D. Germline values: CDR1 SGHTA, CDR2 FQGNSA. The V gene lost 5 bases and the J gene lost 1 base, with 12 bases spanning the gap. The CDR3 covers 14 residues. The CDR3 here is CASSPLAVSYEQYF. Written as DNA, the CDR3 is TGTGCCAGCAGCCCCCTCGCAGTTTCCTACGAGCAGTACTTC.

The CDR3: CASSPPKGDTEAFF. The CDR3 DNA reads TGTGCCAGCTCACCACCAAAGGGAGACACTGAAGCTTTCTTT. The V and J genes are TRBV18 and TRBJ1-1; unclear D gene. In germline, CDR1 is KGHSH, CDR2 LQKENI. This CDR3 is 14 amino acids long. Trimming removed 0 bases from V and 3 bases from J, with 8 bases in between. Looking up the rest from reference TRBV18 and TRBJ1-1 gives the full variable domain: NAGVMQNPRHLVRRRGQEARLRCSPMKGHSHVYWYRQLPEEGLKFMVYLQKENIIDESGMPKERFSAEFPKEGPSILRIQQVVRGDSAAYFCASSPPKGDTEAFFGQGTRLTVV.

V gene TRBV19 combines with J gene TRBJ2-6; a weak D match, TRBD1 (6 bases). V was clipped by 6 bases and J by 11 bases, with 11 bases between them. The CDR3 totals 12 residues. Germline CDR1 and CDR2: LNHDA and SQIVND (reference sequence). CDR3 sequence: CASRPQGYVLTF. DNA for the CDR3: TGTGCCAGTAGGCCACAGGGATACGTCCTGACTTTC.

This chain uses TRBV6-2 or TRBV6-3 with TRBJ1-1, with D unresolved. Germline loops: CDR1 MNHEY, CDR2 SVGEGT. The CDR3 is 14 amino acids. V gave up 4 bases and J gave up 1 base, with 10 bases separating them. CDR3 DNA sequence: TGTGCCAGCAGTTTGTGGTCAGAGAACACTGAAGCTTTCTTT. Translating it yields CASSLWSENTEAFF.

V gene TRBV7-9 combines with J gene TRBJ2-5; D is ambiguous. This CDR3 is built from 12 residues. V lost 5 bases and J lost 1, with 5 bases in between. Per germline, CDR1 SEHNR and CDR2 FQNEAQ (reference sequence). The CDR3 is CASSETQETQYF. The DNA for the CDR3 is TGTGCCAGCAGCGAGACCCAAGAGACCCAGTACTTC.

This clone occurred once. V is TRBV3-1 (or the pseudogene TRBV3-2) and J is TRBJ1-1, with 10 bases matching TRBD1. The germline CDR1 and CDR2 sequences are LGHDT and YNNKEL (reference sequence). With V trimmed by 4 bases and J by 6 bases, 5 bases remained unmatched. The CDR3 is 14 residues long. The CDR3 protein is CASSPLGQGAEAFF. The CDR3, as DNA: TGTGCCAGCAGCCCTTTAGGACAGGGGGCTGAAGCTTTCTTT.

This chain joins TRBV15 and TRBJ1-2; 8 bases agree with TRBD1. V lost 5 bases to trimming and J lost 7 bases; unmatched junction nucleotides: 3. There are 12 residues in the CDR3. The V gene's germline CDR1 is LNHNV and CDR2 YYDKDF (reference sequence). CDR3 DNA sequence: TGTGCCACCAGCCCGACAGGGGCTGGCTACACCTTC. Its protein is CATSPTGAGYTF. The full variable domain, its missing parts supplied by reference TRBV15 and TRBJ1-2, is DAMVIQNPRYQVTQFGKPVTLSCSQTLNHNVMYWYQQKSSQAPKLLFHYYDKDFNNEADTPDNFQSRRPNTSFCFLDIRSPGLGDTAMYLCATSPTGAGYTFGSGTRLTVV.

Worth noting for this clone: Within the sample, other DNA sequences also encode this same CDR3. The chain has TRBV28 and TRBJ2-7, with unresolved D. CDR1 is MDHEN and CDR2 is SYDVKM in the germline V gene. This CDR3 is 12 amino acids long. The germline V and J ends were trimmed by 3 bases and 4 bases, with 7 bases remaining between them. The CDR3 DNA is TGTGCCAGCAGTTTCTCATCTTACGAGCAGTACTTC. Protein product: CASSFSSYEQYF.

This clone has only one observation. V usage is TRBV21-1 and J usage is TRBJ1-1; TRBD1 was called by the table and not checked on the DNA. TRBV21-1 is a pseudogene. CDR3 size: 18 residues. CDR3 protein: CAIVGRTAPHLVDTEAFF. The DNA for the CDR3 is TGTGCCATCGTCGGAAGGACAGCCCCACATTTAGTGGACACTGAAGCTTTCTTT.

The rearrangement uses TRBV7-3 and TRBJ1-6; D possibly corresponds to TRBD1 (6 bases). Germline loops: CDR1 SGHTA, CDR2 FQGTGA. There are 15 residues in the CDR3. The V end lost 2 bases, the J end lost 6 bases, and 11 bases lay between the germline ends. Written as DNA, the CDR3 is TGTGCCAGCAGCTTACTCGGGACACCTAATTCACCCCTCCACTTT. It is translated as CASSLLGTPNSPLHF.

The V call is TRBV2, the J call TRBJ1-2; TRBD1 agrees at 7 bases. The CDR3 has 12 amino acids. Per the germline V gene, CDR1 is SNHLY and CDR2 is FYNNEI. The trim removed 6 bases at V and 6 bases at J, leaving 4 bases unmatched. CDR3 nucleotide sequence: TGTGCCAGCAGAGGACAGGCTGATGGCTACACCTTC. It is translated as CASRGQADGYTF.

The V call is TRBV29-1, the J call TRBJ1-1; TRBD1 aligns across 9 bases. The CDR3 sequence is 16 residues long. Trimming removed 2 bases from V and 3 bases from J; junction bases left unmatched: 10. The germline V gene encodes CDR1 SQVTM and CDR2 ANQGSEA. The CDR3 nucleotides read TGCAGCGTTGAAAGGACGCCGACAGGGGGGTACACTGAAGCTTTCTTT. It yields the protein CSVERTPTGGYTEAFF.

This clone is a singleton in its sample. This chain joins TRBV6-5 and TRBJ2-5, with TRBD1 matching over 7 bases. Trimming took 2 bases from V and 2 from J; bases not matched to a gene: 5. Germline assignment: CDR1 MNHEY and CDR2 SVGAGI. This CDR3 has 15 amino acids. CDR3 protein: CASSYQTGQQETQYF. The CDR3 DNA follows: TGTGCCAGCAGTTACCAAACGGGACAGCAAGAGACCCAGTACTTC.

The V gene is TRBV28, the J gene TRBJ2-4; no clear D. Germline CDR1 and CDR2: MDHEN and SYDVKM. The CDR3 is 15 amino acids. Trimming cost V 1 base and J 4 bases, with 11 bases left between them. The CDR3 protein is CASSLFPLSKNIQYF. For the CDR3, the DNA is TGTGCCAGCAGTTTATTCCCTCTCTCTAAAAACATTCAGTACTTC.

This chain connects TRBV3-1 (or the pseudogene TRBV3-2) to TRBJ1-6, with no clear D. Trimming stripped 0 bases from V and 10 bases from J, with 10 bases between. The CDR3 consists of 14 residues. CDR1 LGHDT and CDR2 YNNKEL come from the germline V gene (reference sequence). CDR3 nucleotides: TGTGCCAGCAGCCAAGACACGGATTTCTCACCCCTCCACTTT. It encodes CASSQDTDFSPLHF.